This T cell receptor (beta chain) is from a study of type 1 and type 2 diabetes patients. Trimming stripped 3 bases from V and 3 bases from J, with 18 bases between. The germline CDR1 and CDR2 sequences are SQVTM and ANQGSEA. CDR3 length equals 16 residues. Amplification started from genomic DNA. The TCR beta CDR3 region was amplified using 30 forward and 13 reverse primers. From the multiplex PCR reads, TCRdb called clonotypes with MiXCR, one entry per CDR3 protein. In the table there are a few hundred thousand distinct CDR3 sequences, approximately 50% of which are singletons. The chain carries TRBV29-1 and TRBJ2-1; D possibly corresponds to TRBD1 (5 bases). The sequence was collected from a man between 18 and 35 years old with type 2 diabetes. Specimen: peripheral blood mononuclear cells (PBMCs). CDR3 loop: CSVDIPQGISYNEQFF. The CDR3 DNA reads TGCAGCGTTGACATTCCGCAGGGCATAAGCTACAATGAGCAGTTCTTC.